The rows below give T cell receptor beta chains drawn from one sample of a study of T cell responses to AZD1222 COVID-19 vaccine. Only in-frame clones appear in the TCRdb table, and some are missing; sequencing was by immunoSEQ multiplex PCR. The repertoire holds 100,000 to 150,000 clones, with around 84% as singletons. Here the sequenced sample was peripheral blood, taken on day 0 of AZD1222 vaccination. These receptors were obtained from an adult in good health. Each CDR3 is given with its conserved first and last residue. The order of the fields is D gene, clone size, V gene, J gene, CDR3 protein, CDR3 DNA. A D gene is named only where the DNA matches it firmly. The size of a clone is reported for some rows only, either as once, few or many, or as a class for expanded clones.

NA	NA	TRBV4-2	TRBJ1-6	CASSQVYKGQSSYNSPLHF	TGTGCCAGCAGCCAAGTTTACAAGGGTCAAAGCTCCTATAATTCACCCCTCCACTTT
TRBD2	NA	TRBV3-1/TRBV3-2	TRBJ2-1	CASSPTSGTYNEQFF	TGTGCCAGCAGCCCGACTAGCGGGACCTACAATGAGCAGTTCTTC
NA	NA	TRBV19	TRBJ1-1	CASSIRGFNTEAFF	TGTGCCAGTAGTATCAGAGGGTTTAACACTGAAGCTTTCTTT
NA	once	TRBV28	TRBJ2-7	CASSLAPGAGRYEQYF	TGTGCCAGCAGTTTAGCTCCTGGGGCGGGGCGGTACGAGCAGTACTTC
TRBD2	NA	TRBV16	TRBJ2-3	CASSSGTSGITDTQYF	TGTGCCAGCAGCAGCGGGACTAGCGGTATCACAGATACGCAGTATTTT
NA	NA	TRBV18	TRBJ1-5	CASSRTVGGTEAQHF	TGTGCCAGCTCACGAACGGTTGGGGGGACCGAGGCCCAGCATTTT
NA	NA	TRBV19	TRBJ1-1	CASSIYQGTEAFF	TGTGCCAGTAGTATTTACCAGGGCACTGAAGCTTTCTTT
TRBD1	once	TRBV7-3	TRBJ2-3	CASSLKGARTDTQYF	TGTGCCAGCAGCTTGAAGGGGGCTAGGACAGATACGCAGTATTTT
NA	NA	TRBV6-6	TRBJ2-5	CASSYAGSWETQYF	TGTGCCAGCAGTTACGCAGGGTCTTGGGAGACCCAGTACTTC
NA	NA	TRBV19	TRBJ2-5	CASSTRQQETQYF	TGTGCCAGTAGTACCCGACAGCAAGAGACCCAGTACTTC
NA	NA	TRBV28	TRBJ2-7	CASSLTGGEQYF	TGTGCCAGCAGTTTAACGGGCGGGGAGCAGTACTTC
NA	NA	TRBV7-8	TRBJ1-5	CASSLVRDQPQHF	TGTGCCAGCAGCTTAGTACGGGATCAGCCCCAGCATTTT
NA	NA	TRBV19	TRBJ1-3	CASSTGTGNTIYF	TGTGCCAGTAGTACGGGAACTGGAAACACCATATATTTT
NA	NA	TRBV30	TRBJ1-1	CAWSADGWNTEAFF	TGTGCCTGGAGTGCCGACGGCTGGAACACTGAAGCTTTCTTT
NA	NA	TRBV27	TRBJ1-1	CAARRGGDLGTEAFF	TGTGCCGCCCGAAGGGGAGGGGACCTCGGGACTGAAGCTTTCTTT
NA	few	TRBV19	TRBJ1-2	CASSRLPYGYTF	TGTGCCAGTAGCCGACTGCCCTATGGCTACACCTTC
NA	many	TRBV6-6	TRBJ2-7	CASSPGRGFSYEQYF	TGTGCCAGCAGTCCGGGACGGGGGTTCTCCTACGAGCAGTACTTC
TRBD2	NA	TRBV19	TRBJ2-3	CASSPGAIGLAGSDTQYF	TGTGCCAGTAGTCCGGGAGCAATCGGACTAGCGGGCTCAGATACGCAGTATTTT
NA	NA	TRBV12-3/TRBV12-4	TRBJ1-1	CASSLPGFKAFF	TGTGCCAGCAGTTTACCAGGGTTTAAGGCTTTCTTT
TRBD2	NA	TRBV5-4	TRBJ2-6	CASSLGSGGGRANVLTF	TGTGCCAGCAGCTTAGGTAGCGGGGGCGGGAGGGCCAACGTCCTGACTTTC
NA	once	TRBV7-6	TRBJ1-1	CASSGRTQDTEAFF	TGTGCCAGCAGCGGACGGACGCAGGACACTGAAGCTTTCTTT
NA	NA	TRBV19	TRBJ1-3	CATRPGDLKGLDTIYF	TGTGCCACTAGACCCGGGGACCTCAAGGGGTTAGACACCATATATTTT
NA	NA	TRBV6-5	TRBJ2-1	CASRKGFLNEQFF	TGTGCCAGCAGGAAGGGATTCTTAAATGAGCAGTTCTTC
NA	once	TRBV4-2	TRBJ1-4	CASSRVDSATNEKLFF	TGTGCCAGCAGCCGGGTGGACAGCGCGACGAATGAAAAACTGTTTTTT
NA	few	TRBV18	TRBJ1-5	CASSPQLNQPQHF	TGTGCCAGCTCACCACAGCTTAATCAGCCCCAGCATTTT
TRBD1	NA	TRBV7-9	TRBJ1-5	CASSLAGTGGNQPQHF	TGTGCCAGCAGCTTAGCCGGGACAGGGGGCAATCAGCCCCAGCATTTT
NA	NA	TRBV3-1/TRBV3-2	TRBJ1-6	CASSPRGENSPLHF	TGTGCCAGCAGCCCGAGAGGTGAAAATTCACCCCTCCACTTT
NA	NA	TRBV29-1	TRBJ1-2	CSVRNYGYTF	TGCAGCGTCCGGAACTATGGCTACACCTTC
NA	NA	TRBV21-1	TRBJ1-1	CASSQETEAFF	TGTGCCAGCAGCCAGGAGACCGAAGCTTTCTTT
NA	NA	TRBV20-1	TRBJ2-7	CSASVRDYEQYF	TGCAGTGCTAGTGTCAGAGACTACGAGCAGTACTTC
NA	NA	TRBV11-2	TRBJ2-3	CASSDTRTYTDTQYF	TGTGCCAGCAGCGATACTCGCACATACACAGATACGCAGTATTTT
NA	few	TRBV15	TRBJ1-2	CATSRGDDANYGYTF	TGTGCCACCAGCAGAGGGGATGATGCTAACTATGGCTACACCTTC
NA	NA	TRBV5-1	TRBJ1-4	CASSLEGVPGLYEKLFF	TGCGCCAGCAGCTTGGAGGGAGTTCCGGGGTTGTATGAAAAACTGTTTTTT
NA	NA	TRBV4-3	TRBJ1-6	CASSQVGINSPLHF	TGCGCCAGCAGCCAAGTTGGGATTAATTCACCCCTCCACTTT
NA	NA	TRBV19	TRBJ1-2	CASSIDPVPVNYGYTF	TGTGCCAGTAGTATAGACCCCGTGCCGGTTAACTATGGCTACACCTTC
TRBD1	NA	TRBV4-2	TRBJ1-1	CASSQGAQGVPEAFF	TGTGCCAGCAGCCAAGGGGCCCAGGGGGTCCCTGAAGCTTTCTTT
TRBD1	NA	TRBV5-1	TRBJ1-4	CASSLSGQGVANEKLFF	TGCGCCAGCAGCTTGTCGGGACAGGGGGTGGCTAATGAAAAACTGTTTTTT
TRBD2	once	TRBV7-9	TRBJ2-7	CASSAGGSSYEQYF	TGTGCCAGCAGCGCCGGGGGGAGCTCCTACGAGCAGTACTTC
NA	NA	TRBV25-1	TRBJ1-1	CASSEWGVGDRDTEAFF	TGTGCCAGCAGTGAATGGGGGGTCGGAGACAGAGACACTGAAGCTTTCTTT
NA	NA	TRBV12-3/TRBV12-4	TRBJ2-2	CASTDSTGELFF	TGTGCCAGCACAGACAGCACCGGGGAGCTGTTTTTT
NA	NA	TRBV7-9	TRBJ2-1	CASGAGYNEQFF	TGTGCCAGCGGCGCGGGCTACAATGAGCAGTTCTTC